One and the same sample provided the 16 T cell receptor beta chains below, sequenced in a study of identical twins. MiXCR was run by TCRdb on the 5' RACE reads, yielding one entry per CDR3 protein. Of some 630,000 distinct CDR3 sequences in the sample, around 7.4% were seen once. The same data also contributed to another study, on yellow fever vaccine responses in identical twins.

Sequencing was done on a sample of PBMCs. These TCRs come from a woman between 18 and 29 years old in good health.

V and J are TRBV4-2 and TRBJ2-7; the match to TRBD2 covers 8 bases. CDR3 length: 13 residues. Trimming took 1 base from V and 7 from J; bases not matched to a gene: 3. Germline assignment: CDR1 LGHNA and CDR2 YNFKEQ. The CDR3 loop is CASSQVRGGEQYV. The CDR3 DNA reads as TGTGCCAGCAGCCAAGTTCGGGGGGGGGAGCAGTACGTC.

Only a few counts were recorded for this clonotype. CDR3 loop: CASSRTPIGHGELFF. The CDR3 nucleotides read TGTGCCAGCAGCCGAACCCCCATCGGGCACGGGGAGCTGTTTTTT. This sequence joins TRBV12-3 or TRBV12-4 and TRBJ2-2; no reliable D call. V dropped 6 bases and J dropped 7 bases, with 18 bases sitting between them. There are 15 residues in the CDR3.

This clonotype was observed a few times. This rearrangement joins TRBV20-1 to TRBJ2-7, with D possibly being TRBD1 or TRBD2 (5 bases each). CDR3 length: 14 residues. V was pared by 6 bases and J by 0 bases, with 15 bases between. Germline loops: CDR1 DFQATT, CDR2 SNEGSKA (reference sequence). The CDR3 nucleotides read TGCAGTGCCTCCACACCCGGGGCCTCCTACGAGCAGTACGTC. This encodes CSASTPGASYEQYV.

About this clonotype: A clone one base away is much larger, so this may be a read error. The chain joins TRBV6-1 to TRBJ2-3; TRBD1 is a possible D gene (5 bases). Between the trimmed V and J ends, which lost 1 base and 4 bases, there was a span of 12 bases. CDR3 length: 15 residues. Germline CDR1 is MNHNS and CDR2 is SASEGT. CDR3 loop: CASSEGFVGADTQYF. CDR3 coding DNA: TGTGCCAGCAGTGAAGGGTTCGTAGGGGCAGATACGCAGTATTTT.

Only a few counts were recorded for this clonotype. The CDR3 reads CAISGQTGLVGGELFF. The CDR3 DNA follows: TGTGCCATCAGTGGACAGACAGGGTTGGTCGGCGGGGAGCTGTTTTTT. The chain links TRBV10-3 to TRBJ2-2; 7 bases match TRBD1. This CDR3 region has 16 residues. CDR1 is ENHRY, CDR2 SYGVKD, per germline. J lost 7 bases, V lost 4 bases, and 12 bases had no gene match.

This clonotype was observed a few times. The chain recombines TRBV5-5 with TRBJ2-5; 7 positions agree with TRBD2. This CDR3 contains 15 residues. Germline loops: CDR1 SGHKS, CDR2 YYEKEE (reference sequence). V dropped 2 bases and J dropped 1; count of bases not matched to a gene: 5. The CDR3 DNA is TGTGCCAGCAGCTTCCACCGGGGGGTCCAAGAGACCCAGTACTTC. Translating gives CASSFHRGVQETQYF.

Many counts were recorded for this clonotype. This chain connects TRBV6-1 to TRBJ2-5, with 8 bases fitting TRBD2. Germline CDR1 is MNHNS and CDR2 is SASEGT. The CDR3 has 17 amino acids. V lost 1 base and J lost 2; bases outside the gene matches: 9. Written as DNA, the CDR3 is TGTGCCAGCAGTGAAGTTTATGTAGCGGGAAAACAAGAGACCCAGTACTTC. Its translation is CASSEVYVAGKQETQYF.

This clonotype was seen at least ten times. The chain uses TRBV7-9 and TRBJ1-1; D not certain. The CDR3 runs 14 residues. Germline assignment: CDR1 SEHNR and CDR2 FQNEAQ (reference sequence). The V gene lost 4 bases and the J gene lost 1 base, with 10 bases spanning the gap. CDR3 region: CASSSRATNTEAFF. DNA for the CDR3: TGTGCCAGCAGCTCTAGGGCAACGAACACTGAAGCTTTCTTT.

This clonotype was seen repeatedly, ten times or more. The genes are TRBV14 and TRBJ2-3; 7 bases align to TRBD2. V was clipped by 1 base and J by 6 bases; unmatched bases: 13. Looked up from germline, CDR1 is SGHDN and CDR2 is FVKESK. The CDR3 contains 17 residues. CDR3 sequence reads: CASSQVPAGPYLDTQYF. Written as DNA, the CDR3 is TGTGCCAGCAGCCAAGTCCCAGCGGGGCCTTATTTGGATACGCAGTATTTT.

This clonotype came up a few times. The chain uses TRBV20-1 and TRBJ1-2; 7 bases fit TRBD1. Per the germline V gene, CDR1 is DFQATT and CDR2 is SNEGSKA (reference sequence). There are 13 residues in the CDR3. V trimming: 3 bases; J trimming: 9 bases; junction bases outside the gene matches: 10. The CDR3 is CSASPHRDSSYTF. The CDR3 coding sequence is TGCAGTGCTAGCCCCCACCGGGACAGCAGCTACACCTTC.

V usage is TRBV12-3 or TRBV12-4 and J usage is TRBJ1-2; no clear D. Trimming removed 2 bases from V and 4 bases from J, with 11 bases in between. The CDR3 consists of 14 residues. The CDR3 sequence: CASSLLALTYGYTF. The CDR3, as DNA: TGTGCCAGCAGTTTATTAGCGTTAACCTATGGCTACACCTTC.

This clonotype was seen repeatedly, ten times or more. The V call is TRBV12-3 or TRBV12-4, the J call TRBJ1-1; TRBD1 matches 8 bases. V lost 6 bases, J lost 5 bases, and 8 bases stayed unmatched. CDR3 length: 14 residues. The CDR3 sequence is CASSPDRGGTEAFF. Written as DNA, the CDR3 is TGTGCCAGCAGCCCCGACAGGGGAGGGACTGAAGCTTTCTTT.

V usage is TRBV7-9 and J usage is TRBJ1-6, with D perhaps matching TRBD1 (6 bases). The CDR3 is made up of 16 amino acids. V was pared by 0 bases and J by 6 bases, with 12 bases between. The germline gives CDR1 SEHNR, CDR2 FQNEAQ (reference sequence). CDR3 sequence reads: CASSLAGGATNSPLHF. The CDR3 nucleotides read TGTGCCAGCAGCTTAGCGGGGGGGGCTACTAATTCACCCCTCCACTTT.

The table lists this clonotype with many counts. V is TRBV20-1 and J is TRBJ2-1; 8 bases match TRBD2. Losses at the gene ends were 1 base for V and 5 bases for J; bases not matched to a gene: 7. The CDR3 contains 15 residues. CDR1 and CDR2 from the germline V gene are DFQATT and SNEGSKA (reference sequence). The chain's CDR3 is CSARVVSGAHNEQFF. As DNA, the CDR3 is TGCAGTGCTAGAGTTGTTAGCGGGGCCCACAATGAGCAGTTCTTC.

The chain employs TRBV27 and TRBJ2-7; D is unresolved. There are 10 residues in the CDR3. V was shortened by 4 bases and J by 3 bases, with 1 base between the two germline ends. Germline CDR1 MNHEY, CDR2 SMNVEV (reference sequence). The CDR3: CASSYYEQYV. In DNA, the CDR3 is TGTGCCAGCAGTTACTACGAGCAGTACGTC.

This clonotype was picked up a small number of times. This sequence joins TRBV27 and TRBJ2-7, with D unresolved. Germline-derived CDR1 and CDR2 are MNHEY and SMNVEV (reference sequence). The CDR3 loop spans 15 amino acids. V was cut by 5 bases and J by 1 base, with 15 bases left in between. CDR3 in amino acids: CASSPRPGRSYEQYF. The CDR3 DNA reads as TGTGCCAGCAGTCCCCGACCGGGCCGGTCCTACGAGCAGTACTTC.